The 32 T cell receptor beta chains below were found in one sample sequenced in a study of blood T cell repertoires in COVID-19. Profiling relied on immunoSEQ multiplex PCR, and the TCRdb table lists in-frame clones only, not all of them. Of around 300,000 clones listed, approximately 83% are singletons. The sample consisted of peripheral blood. All receptors come from a woman between 70 and 85 years old with acute or convalescent COVID-19.

The chain employs TRBV5-1 and TRBJ2-3; the match to TRBD1 covers 10 bases. Germline V lookup: CDR1 SGHRS, CDR2 YFSETQ. The CDR3 has 16 residues. V shed 0 bases, J shed 6 bases, and the junction held 7 bases outside the gene matches. Here the CDR3 DNA reads TGCGCCAGCAGCTTGGCTCGGACAGGGGGGCAGGATACGCAGTATTTT. It is translated as CASSLARTGGQDTQYF.

V and J are TRBV5-4 and TRBJ2-1; 8 nucleotides line up with TRBD2. Trimming at V came to 4 bases and at J to 8 bases, leaving 11 bases not matched to a gene. Germline V gene data show CDR1 as SGHNT and CDR2 as YYREEE (reference sequence). The CDR3 has 15 residues. The CDR3 region is CASSPGGGTWDEQFF. CDR3 in DNA: TGTGCCAGCAGCCCCGGGGGGGGAACTTGGGATGAGCAGTTCTTC.

This clone was seen a handful of times. The chain combines TRBV7-9 with TRBJ1-1; no definite D call. Germline V CDR1 and CDR2: SEHNR, FQNEAQ (reference sequence). The CDR3 contains 11 residues. The germline V and J ends were trimmed by 5 bases and 11 bases, with 12 bases remaining between them. CDR3 loop: CASSHYKEAFF. The CDR3 DNA reads as TGTGCCAGCAGCCACTATAAGGAGGCTTTCTTT. The variable domain in full, with the rest retrieved from reference TRBV7-9 and TRBJ1-1, is DTGVSQNPRHKITKRGQNVTFRCDPISEHNRLYWYRQTLGQGPEFLTYFQNEAQLEKSRLLSDRFSAERPKGSFSTLEIQRTEQGDSAMYLCASSHYKEAFFGQGTRLTVV.

V and J are TRBV6-5 and TRBJ2-7; the D is unclear. Germline CDR1 and CDR2: MNHEY and SVGAGI. Trimming took off 6 bases at V and 0 bases at J, with 15 bases between the two ends. The CDR3 is 15 amino acids. The CDR3 DNA is TGTGCCAGCAGCCGAGGTTGGAGTAGCTCCTACGAGCAGTACTTC. Protein: CASSRGWSSSYEQYF.

The chain uses TRBV9 and TRBJ2-3; D might be TRBD2 (5 bases). The germline V gene has CDR1 SGDLS and CDR2 YYNGEE. The V end lost 0 bases, the J end lost 4 bases, and 9 bases lay between the germline ends. The CDR3 extends over 14 amino acids. CDR3 amino acids: CASSVDGGPDTQYF. CDR3 sequence (DNA): TGTGCCAGCAGCGTAGATGGAGGTCCAGATACGCAGTATTTT.

The chain employs TRBV5-1 and TRBJ1-1; maybe TRBD1 (5 bases). This CDR3 is 14 amino acids long. CDR1 is SGHRS and CDR2 is YFSETQ in the germline V gene. Deletions cut 4 bases from V and 4 bases from J, with 14 bases between. The DNA of the CDR3 is TGCGCCAGCAGCGTGACAGCCGGGAGCACTGAAGCTTTCTTT. Amino acid sequence: CASSVTAGSTEAFF. Drawing the rest from reference TRBV5-1 and TRBJ1-1, the complete variable domain is KAGVTQTPRYLIKTRGQQVTLSCSPISGHRSVSWYQQTPGQGLQFLFEYFSETQRNKGNFPGRFSGRQFSNSRSEMNVSTLELGDSALYLCASSVTAGSTEAFFGQGTRLTVV.

V gene TRBV9 combines with J gene TRBJ2-2; tentatively, D is TRBD1 (5 bases). With 3 bases removed from V and 0 bases from J, the gap between germline ends came to 12 bases. The CDR3 has 16 residues. CDR1 is SGDLS, CDR2 YYNGEE, per germline. The CDR3 protein is CASSADRATNTGELFF. The CDR3 nucleotides are TGTGCCAGCAGCGCCGACAGAGCCACGAACACCGGGGAGCTGTTTTTT.

The chain uses TRBV7-8 and TRBJ1-2; D gene ambiguous. In germline, CDR1 is SGHVS, CDR2 FQNEAQ. The CDR3 sequence is 13 residues long. V was shortened by 4 bases and J by 2 bases, with 8 bases between the two germline ends. CDR3 amino acids: CASSWRTNYGYTF. The CDR3 nucleotides are TGTGCCAGCAGCTGGAGGACCAACTATGGCTACACCTTC.

Only one count was recorded for this clone. This sequence joins TRBV3-1 (or the pseudogene TRBV3-2) and TRBJ1-2, with no clear D. CDR3 size: 15 residues. Trimming shortened V by 0 bases and J by 0 bases, and 8 bases separated the two germline ends. CDR1 LGHDT and CDR2 YNNKEL come from the germline V gene (reference sequence). CDR3: CASSQEYGTNYGYTF. CDR3 bases: TGTGCCAGCAGCCAAGAGTATGGCACTAACTATGGCTACACCTTC.

CDR3 bases: TGTGCCAGCATAGAGGACAGGGACAACACCGGGGAGCTGTTTTTT. Residues: CASIEDRDNTGELFF. V is TRBV25-1 and J is TRBJ2-2; 8 bases line up with TRBD1. The V segment lost 7 bases and the J segment 2 bases; nucleotides outside the gene matches: 6. Per the germline V gene, CDR1 is MGHDK and CDR2 is SYGVNS. The CDR3 loop spans 15 amino acids.

As DNA, the CDR3 is TGTGCCAGCAGCGCTCTGACAGGGGGCTCCTTGGGCTACACCTTC. Its translation: CASSALTGGSLGYTF. This chain joins TRBV9 and TRBJ1-2, with TRBD1 identical over 10 bases. Germline-derived CDR1 and CDR2 are SGDLS and YYNGEE. V was pared by 3 bases and J by 8 bases, with 10 bases of the junction left unmatched. This CDR3 has 15 residues. Supplemented by reference TRBV9 and TRBJ1-2, the full variable domain reads DSGVTQTPKHLITATGQRVTLRCSPRSGDLSVYWYQQSLDQGLQFLIQYYNGEERAKGNILERFSAQQFPDLHSELNLSSLELGDSALYFCASSALTGGSLGYTFGSGTRLTVV.

This clone has just one count. This chain uses TRBV5-4 with TRBJ1-3; D is undetermined. V lost 0 bases to trimming and J lost 2 bases, with 6 bases between them. CDR3 length: 14 residues. The germline gives CDR1 SGHNT, CDR2 YYREEE (reference sequence). DNA of the CDR3: TGTGCCAGCAGCTTGGGGGCACCTGGAAACACCATATATTTT. This gives the protein CASSLGAPGNTIYF.

The V gene is TRBV6-1, the J gene TRBJ1-2; the match to TRBD1 covers 7 bases. CDR3 length equals 14 residues. The junction had 8 bases not matched to a gene; V was cut back by 2 bases and J by 8 bases. CDR1 and CDR2 (germline): MNHNS, SASEGT. Here the CDR3 DNA reads TGTGCCAGCAGTGAATCGACAGGGTCTCGGGGCTACACCTTC. It encodes CASSESTGSRGYTF.

The chain joins TRBV6-5 to TRBJ1-5; 7 positions agree with TRBD1. Losses at the gene ends were 5 bases for V and 4 bases for J; bases not matched to a gene: 8. Germline assignment: CDR1 MNHEY and CDR2 SVGAGI. This CDR3 region has 15 residues. The CDR3 spells CASSLVEGANQPQHF. DNA for the CDR3: TGTGCCAGCAGTCTGGTGGAGGGGGCAAATCAGCCCCAGCATTTT.

The rearrangement links TRBV27 to TRBJ1-2; TRBD1 is a possible D gene (6 bases). Germline CDR1 reads MNHEY; CDR2 reads SMNVEV (reference sequence). Trimming left V 8 bases short and J 3 bases short, with 19 bases between. The length of the CDR3 is 15 residues. CDR3 amino acids: CASAGGAGSDYGYTF. The DNA of the CDR3 is TGTGCCAGCGCGGGGGGGGCTGGAAGTGACTATGGCTACACCTTC.

This chain links TRBV7-9 with TRBJ1-5; weak D call: TRBD1 (6 bases). CDR3 length: 16 amino acids. Germline-derived CDR1 and CDR2 are SEHNR and FQNEAQ (reference sequence). With 5 bases removed from V and 1 base from J, the gap between germline ends came to 15 bases. The CDR3 loop is CASSTGQGWSNQPQHF. As DNA, the CDR3 is TGTGCCAGCAGCACAGGGCAGGGTTGGAGCAATCAGCCCCAGCATTTT.

The chain has TRBV5-6 and TRBJ2-2; maybe TRBD2 (5 bases). The germline V and J ends were trimmed by 3 bases and 6 bases, with 9 bases remaining between them. CDR3 size: 13 residues. The germline gives CDR1 SGHDT, CDR2 YYEEEE. The CDR3, as DNA: TGTGCCAGCAGCTGGGAGCGTTCCGGGGAGCTGTTTTTT. It yields the protein CASSWERSGELFF. Using reference TRBV5-6 and TRBJ2-2 for the parts outside the CDR3, the full variable domain is DAGVTQSPTHLIKTRGQQVTLRCSPKSGHDTVSWYQQALGQGPQFIFQYYEEEERQRGNFPDRFSGHQFPNYSSELNVNALLLGDSALYLCASSWERSGELFFGEGSRLTVL.

This sequence joins TRBV4-1 and TRBJ2-3; D perhaps matches TRBD2 (5 bases). The CDR3 loop spans 15 amino acids. The germline V and J ends were trimmed by 1 base and 2 bases, with 10 bases remaining between them. Germline CDR1 and CDR2: MGHRA and YSYEKL. DNA for the CDR3: TGCGCCAGCAGCCAAGCGGAGGCGGCCACAGATACGCAGTATTTT. Residues: CASSQAEAATDTQYF.

This chain uses TRBV25-1 with TRBJ1-2; D unclear. This CDR3 contains 13 residues. Trimming shortened V by 3 bases and J by 4 bases, and 9 bases separated the two germline ends. CDR1 and CDR2 (germline): MGHDK, SYGVNS. This CDR3 reads CASSDSEGYGYTF. As DNA, the CDR3 is TGTGCCAGCAGTGATTCAGAGGGCTATGGCTACACCTTC.

The chain joins TRBV7-2 to TRBJ1-2; D perhaps matches TRBD1 (6 bases). Germline values: CDR1 SGHTA, CDR2 FQGNSA. This CDR3 spans 13 amino acids. V was shortened by 5 bases and J by 10 bases, with 17 bases between the two germline ends. The CDR3 protein is CASSPDRTIYYTF. The DNA for the CDR3 is TGTGCCAGCAGCCCCGACAGGACAATCTACTACACCTTC.

The chain couples TRBV2 to TRBJ1-2; no definite D call. With 0 bases removed from V and 8 bases from J, the gap between germline ends came to 10 bases. The CDR3 has 13 residues. Germline-derived CDR1 and CDR2 are SNHLY and FYNNEI. CDR3 coding DNA: TGTGCCAGCAGTGAAGCGTTCGTTGAGGGCTACACCTTC. It specifies CASSEAFVEGYTF.

The V gene is TRBV2, the J gene TRBJ1-3; D is possibly TRBD1 (6 bases). The V gene's germline CDR1 is SNHLY and CDR2 FYNNEI. V was pared by 9 bases and J by 0 bases, with 9 bases between. The CDR3 is 13 residues long. The CDR3 loop reads CASGGPSGNTIYF. In DNA, the CDR3 is TGTGCCAGTGGGGGCCCCTCTGGAAACACCATATATTTT.

This clone was seen only once. V gene TRBV5-1 combines with J gene TRBJ2-3; 16 nucleotides line up with TRBD2. The germline V gene has CDR1 SGHRS and CDR2 YFSETQ. With V trimmed by 4 bases and J by 4 bases, 12 bases remained unmatched. The CDR3 runs to 19 residues. In DNA form, the CDR3 reads TGCGCCAGCAGCCGGGGACTAGCGGGGGGGCAAAGGTTGGCAGATACGCAGTATTTT. Translation gives CASSRGLAGGQRLADTQYF.

This clone has a handful of counts. This CDR3 reads CASSPGTEIYGYTF. The DNA of the CDR3 is TGCGCCAGCAGCCCCGGGACAGAGATTTATGGCTACACCTTC. The chain carries TRBV10-2 and TRBJ1-2; 7 nucleotides line up with TRBD1. The CDR3 spans 14 residues. Germline V gene data show CDR1 as WSHSY and CDR2 as SAAADI. With 6 bases clipped from V and 5 bases from J, the junction kept 9 bases outside the gene matches.

The V and J genes are TRBV24-1 and TRBJ1-2; D possibly corresponds to TRBD1 (5 bases). Germline V gene sequence: CDR1 KGHDR, CDR2 SFDVKD. The CDR3 has 14 residues. Trimming took 2 bases from V and 4 from J, leaving 10 bases between them. The CDR3 DNA sequence: TGTGCCACCAGTGATTCCGGGGGGTTCTATGGCTACACCTTC. Amino acid sequence: CATSDSGGFYGYTF.

V and J are TRBV6-5 and TRBJ1-6; a weak D match, TRBD1 (5 bases). Trimming left V 6 bases short and J 8 bases short, with 17 bases between. The CDR3 consists of 15 residues. Looked up from germline, CDR1 is MNHEY and CDR2 is SVGAGI. CDR3 nucleotide sequence: TGTGCCAGCAGACGCTCAGGGATGGCGGATTCACCCCTCCACTTT. It translates to CASRRSGMADSPLHF.

The chain combines TRBV9 with TRBJ2-1; D may be TRBD1 (6 bases). Trimming left V 5 bases short and J 7 bases short, with 19 bases between. The length of the CDR3 is 15 residues. The germline V gene has CDR1 SGDLS and CDR2 YYNGEE. The CDR3 sequence is CASSPTYPRGNEQFF. As DNA, the CDR3 is TGTGCCAGCAGTCCTACCTATCCTAGGGGGAATGAGCAGTTCTTC.

The chain carries TRBV5-1 and TRBJ1-4; TRBD1 matches 7 bases. Germline CDR1 and CDR2: SGHRS and YFSETQ. The CDR3 runs to 16 residues. With 2 bases clipped from V and 1 base from J, the junction kept 5 bases outside the gene matches. CDR3 in DNA: TGCGCCAGCAGCTTTTTATACAGGGGAACTAATGAAAAACTGTTTTTT. It is translated as CASSFLYRGTNEKLFF. Full variable domain (remainder filled in from reference TRBV5-1 and TRBJ1-4): KAGVTQTPRYLIKTRGQQVTLSCSPISGHRSVSWYQQTPGQGLQFLFEYFSETQRNKGNFPGRFSGRQFSNSRSEMNVSTLELGDSALYLCASSFLYRGTNEKLFFGSGTQLSVL.

J is TRBJ1-2 and V is TRBV20-1, with D hard to call. V lost 0 bases, J lost 8 bases, and 7 bases lay in between. This CDR3 comprises 11 residues. Per the germline V gene, CDR1 is DFQATT and CDR2 is SNEGSKA (reference sequence). In DNA, the CDR3 is TGCAGTGCTAGAGACAGGAAAGGCTACACCTTC. Amino acids: CSARDRKGYTF.

This clone was seen only a few times. CDR3 amino acids: CASSWGTVPTGELFF. CDR3 nucleotides: TGCGCCAGCAGCTGGGGGACAGTGCCCACCGGGGAGCTGTTTTTT. The chain recombines TRBV5-1 with TRBJ2-2, with 7 bases fitting TRBD1. The CDR3 is made up of 15 amino acids. Germline CDR1 reads SGHRS; CDR2 reads YFSETQ. The V gene end was trimmed by 3 bases and the J gene end by 4 bases; junction bases not matched to a gene: 6.

The chain links TRBV5-6 to TRBJ1-4; D unresolved. Germline loops: CDR1 SGHDT, CDR2 YYEEEE. Trimming took 3 bases from V and 0 from J, leaving 12 bases between them. This CDR3 contains 16 residues. The CDR3 DNA is TGTGCCAGCAGCTCTGGACCGGAGGCAACTAATGAAAAACTGTTTTTT. Amino acid sequence: CASSSGPEATNEKLFF.

This clone showed up just once. V usage is TRBV10-3 and J usage is TRBJ2-3; 9 bases agree with TRBD2. Germline CDR1 reads ENHRY; CDR2 reads SYGVKD. The CDR3 length is 16 residues. Trimming cost V 6 bases and J 5 bases; bases outside gene matches: 12. This CDR3 is CAISQPSGGLEDTQYF. The DNA for the CDR3 is TGTGCCATCAGCCAACCGAGCGGGGGGCTAGAAGATACGCAGTATTTT.